This TCR beta chain emerged from a study of CD8 T cells in Susac syndrome. Study background: When their blood was taken, the Susac syndrome patients had either not yet had any therapy, were taking corticosteroids, or were taking intravenous immunoglobulin alone. Findings of the study overall: Susac-specific public clones were found in both the total CD8+ and the CD8+ TEMRA repertoires, with more than 15 in the former and roughly five in the latter. The greatest CD8+ clonal expansion in Susac occurred in TEMRA cells and in active patients.

A quantity of about 0.5 to 1 ug RNA underwent reverse transcription using random hexamers. TCRdb called the immunoSEQ multiplex PCR reads again in MiXCR, with one record for every CDR3 protein. The sample carries about 190,000 distinct CDR3 sequences, 85% to 95% recorded once. In the case of this clonotype: Its target is unknown.

CDR1 is MNHEY, CDR2 SVGEGT, per germline. The V end was cut by 4 bases, the J end by 3 bases, with 7 bases between. This CDR3 is 13 amino acids long. Sequencing of TCR beta, carried out with a high-throughput approach, was applied to CD8+ and CD4+ T cells from the blood. The chain carries TRBV6-2 or TRBV6-3 and TRBJ1-5; D unclear. Specimen: CD8+ T cells from PBMCs. The receptor's source is a human donor with Susac syndrome. The CDR3 bases are TGTGCCAGCAGTTTAAATGTCAATCAGCCCCAGCATTTT. Its translation: CASSLNVNQPQHF.